The subject of this entry is one T cell receptor (beta chain). Its antigen is as yet unknown. Template switching created a universal primer site, and the cDNA included unique molecular identifiers. TCRdb fed the 5' RACE reads into MiXCR, producing one record per CDR3 protein. The sample consists of roughly 470,000 distinct CDR3 sequences, over 11% of them appearing once. These data come from a study of identical twins. The donors were all healthy and Caucasian. Trimming took 6 bases from V and 0 from J, leaving 15 bases between them. The length of the CDR3 is 16 residues. The germline CDR1 and CDR2 sequences are SGHTA and FQGNSA. Study-level points and caveats: The same donors were not followed; conclusions instead depended on cross-sectional statistical analysis. Beta out-of-frame twin sharing showed a weaker excess.

The sample was also linked to a second study, of yellow fever vaccine responses in identical twins.

Sequenced sample: CD4+ T cells sorted from blood. V and J are TRBV7-2 and TRBJ2-1; D might be TRBD2 (5 bases). This TCR derives from a young woman in good health. The DNA for the CDR3 is TGTGCCAGCAGAGAGTCGGGGTCCTACTCCTACAATGAGCAGTTCTTC. This translates into CASRESGSYSYNEQFF.